The rows below give T cell receptor beta chains drawn from one sample of a study of T cells in Graves' hyperthyroidism and ophthalmopathy. MiXCR was run by TCRdb on the multiplex PCR reads, yielding one entry per CDR3 protein. The sample yields around 300,000 distinct CDR3 sequences, approximately 14% seen once. Sequencing was performed on blood. These receptors were collected from a woman aged 35 to 49 with Graves' hyperthyroidism. Each CDR3 is given with its conserved first and last residue.

j_call: TRBJ1-6
v_call: TRBV7-8
cdr3_aa: CASGLGGNFYSPLHF

j_call: TRBJ1-1
v_call: TRBV5-8
cdr3_aa: CASSLTPVYTEAFF

j_call: TRBJ2-5
v_call: TRBV6-1
cdr3_aa: CASSLNGLGRETQYF

j_call: TRBJ1-2
v_call: TRBV6-1
cdr3_aa: CAGWTESNYGYTF

j_call: TRBJ2-7
v_call: TRBV7-9
cdr3_aa: CASSLGTNYEQYF

j_call: TRBJ2-7
v_call: TRBV3-1
cdr3_aa: CASSHGTATSYEQYF

j_call: TRBJ1-2
v_call: TRBV7-9
cdr3_aa: CASSSSDPYGYTF

j_call: TRBJ2-2
v_call: TRBV10-3
cdr3_aa: CAISRLAGVTGELFF

j_call: TRBJ2-7
v_call: TRBV7-9
cdr3_aa: CASSRLVREQYF

j_call: TRBJ1-6
v_call: TRBV5-1
cdr3_aa: CASSLGPYGNSPLHF

j_call: TRBJ2-6
v_call: TRBV6-2/TRBV6-3
cdr3_aa: CASIAGGQGELSSGANVLTF

j_call: TRBJ2-2
v_call: TRBV2
cdr3_aa: CASNRNPGTSAGELFF

j_call: TRBJ1-6
v_call: TRBV19
cdr3_aa: CASSIERRARSPLHF

j_call: TRBJ2-3
v_call: TRBV6-1
cdr3_aa: CASSEARRSTDTQYF

j_call: TRBJ1-1
v_call: TRBV2
cdr3_aa: CASSEWAGNTEAFF

j_call: TRBJ2-7
v_call: TRBV20-1
cdr3_aa: CSAERDRSSYEQYF

j_call: TRBJ2-5
v_call: TRBV19
cdr3_aa: CASTNRGSQETQYF

j_call: TRBJ2-3
v_call: TRBV28
cdr3_aa: CASSVLRASSTDTQYF

j_call: TRBJ1-1
v_call: TRBV12-3/TRBV12-4
cdr3_aa: CASSSPRGGRWGGEAFF

j_call: TRBJ2-5
v_call: TRBV10-3
cdr3_aa: CAISESEYQYF

j_call: TRBJ2-7
v_call: TRBV2
cdr3_aa: CASASTLAGEQYF

j_call: TRBJ2-5
v_call: TRBV20-1
cdr3_aa: CSARVGRVRETQYF

j_call: TRBJ2-3
v_call: TRBV27
cdr3_aa: CASSLSGMNTDTQYF

j_call: TRBJ2-7
v_call: TRBV5-5
cdr3_aa: CASSSDREPYHEQYF

j_call: TRBJ2-3
v_call: TRBV25-1
cdr3_aa: CASSGTGQEDTQYF

j_call: TRBJ2-5
v_call: TRBV12-3/TRBV12-4
cdr3_aa: CASSPGQLRETQYF

j_call: TRBJ2-7
v_call: TRBV12-3/TRBV12-4
cdr3_aa: CASSLVRGHPYEQYF

j_call: TRBJ2-1
v_call: TRBV18
cdr3_aa: CASSPLSGSYNEQFF

j_call: TRBJ1-6
v_call: TRBV12-3/TRBV12-4
cdr3_aa: CASSPDRGSSPLHF

j_call: TRBJ1-1
v_call: TRBV6-1
cdr3_aa: CASLDDGTEAFF

j_call: TRBJ2-1
v_call: TRBV7-9
cdr3_aa: CTSSLNVAFFGNEQFF

j_call: TRBJ2-2
v_call: TRBV7-3
cdr3_aa: CASSPPFGESTGELFF

j_call: TRBJ1-4
v_call: TRBV28
cdr3_aa: CASSLGDRGEKLFF

j_call: TRBJ2-7
v_call: TRBV4-1
cdr3_aa: CASSPRDRGLYEQYF

j_call: TRBJ2-5
v_call: TRBV5-5
cdr3_aa: CASSLAGQTQYF

j_call: TRBJ2-3
v_call: TRBV24-1
cdr3_aa: CATSDWGLAGADTQYF

j_call: TRBJ2-3
v_call: TRBV27
cdr3_aa: CASSVLTPEVITDTQYF

j_call: TRBJ1-6
v_call: TRBV9
cdr3_aa: CASSPGLTSYNSPLHF

j_call: TRBJ1-5
v_call: TRBV12-3/TRBV12-4
cdr3_aa: CASSLETGLNQPQHF

j_call: TRBJ2-2
v_call: TRBV7-2
cdr3_aa: CASSPHGDGELFF